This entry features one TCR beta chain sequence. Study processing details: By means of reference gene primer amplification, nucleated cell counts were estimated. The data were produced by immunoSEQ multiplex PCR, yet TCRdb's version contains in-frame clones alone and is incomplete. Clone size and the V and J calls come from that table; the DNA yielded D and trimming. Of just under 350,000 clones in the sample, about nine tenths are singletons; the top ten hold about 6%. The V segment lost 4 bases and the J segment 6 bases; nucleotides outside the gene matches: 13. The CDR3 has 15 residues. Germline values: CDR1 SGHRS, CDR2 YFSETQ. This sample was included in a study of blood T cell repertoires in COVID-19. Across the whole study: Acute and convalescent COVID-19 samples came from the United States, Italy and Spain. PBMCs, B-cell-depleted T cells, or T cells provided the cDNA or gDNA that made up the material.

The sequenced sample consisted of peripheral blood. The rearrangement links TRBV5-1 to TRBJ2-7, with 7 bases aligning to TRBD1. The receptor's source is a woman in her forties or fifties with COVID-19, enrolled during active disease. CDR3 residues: CASSPETTGASEQYF. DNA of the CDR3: TGCGCCAGCAGCCCCGAGACAACAGGGGCCAGCGAGCAGTACTTC.